Here is one T cell receptor beta chain with its context. This record belongs to a study of memory CD4+ T cells and cytomegalovirus serostatus. CDR3 length: 14 amino acids. Germline loops: CDR1 MNHNY, CDR2 SVGAGI (reference sequence). V was pared by 6 bases and J by 5 bases, with 16 bases between. The sort gate was single viable CD3+CD4+CD8-CD45RO+ cells for memory CD4+ T cells. After thawing, CD4+ T cells were positively selected. Clones were read by immunoSEQ multiplex PCR, and TCRdb kept only the in-frame ones, dropping some. The sample includes approximately 40,000 clones, around 80% seen only once; the top ten take roughly 2%.

The V and J genes are TRBV6-6 and TRBJ2-5, with D perhaps matching TRBD1 or TRBD2 (5 bases each). The sample taken for sequencing was memory CD4+ T cells from blood. The receptor was isolated from an adult in good health and CMV-seronegative. CDR3 in amino acids: CASRDSTVTETQYF. The CDR3 nucleotides are TGTGCCAGCAGGGACTCGACAGTGACGGAGACCCAGTACTTC.